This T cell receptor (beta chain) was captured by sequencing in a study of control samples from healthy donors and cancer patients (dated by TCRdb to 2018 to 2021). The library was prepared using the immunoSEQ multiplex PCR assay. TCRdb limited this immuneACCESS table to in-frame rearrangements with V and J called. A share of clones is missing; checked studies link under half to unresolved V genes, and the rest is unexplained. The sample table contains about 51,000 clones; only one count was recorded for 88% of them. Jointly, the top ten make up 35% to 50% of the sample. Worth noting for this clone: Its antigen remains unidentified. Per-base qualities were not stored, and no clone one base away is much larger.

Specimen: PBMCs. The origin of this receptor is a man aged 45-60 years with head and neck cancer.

The CDR3 region has the sequence CASNRGGYNEQFF. The nucleotide sequence reads as follows: TGTGCCAGCAATCGGGGAGGGTACAATGAGCAGTTCTTC. The chain links TRBV9 with TRBJ2-1, and 7 junction bases match TRBD2. Counted from cysteine to phenylalanine, this CDR3 has 13 amino acids. Only the CDR3 region is kept as DNA, spanning 39 bases read in frame from base 1. The germline V gene encodes CDR1 SGDLS and CDR2 YYNGEE. Trimming removed 6 bases from V and 4 bases from J; the gene matches leave 4 bases unexplained.